This T cell receptor (beta chain) emerged from a study of blood T cells in healthy people across ages. Whole-study results and caveats: Donor CMV infection status was unknown, possibly confounding age-related changes in expanded clonotypes. There was a strong correlation between TCR beta diversity and naive T cell percentage. Investigators viewed diversity estimates from one million T cells as underestimates, the study reported.

For the second PCR, which ran for about 6 to 11 cycles, a sample-barcoded 5' primer and a J-beta primer mix were used. Each cDNA molecule was tagged by a template-switch adaptor with 12 random nucleotides. Each CDR3 protein gets one entry after TCRdb re-called the 5' RACE reads with MiXCR. This sample has about 600,000 distinct CDR3 sequences, with roughly 48% found just once. The sample holds many counts of this clonotype. Its antigen is undetermined. This CDR3 has 18 residues. Germline CDR1 is SEHNR and CDR2 is FQNEAQ (reference sequence). The V and J ends lost 1 base and 2 bases, in that order; junction bases with no gene match: 13.

The sequence came from a man at least 80 years old in good health. Material for sequencing was blood. The chain combines TRBV7-9 with TRBJ2-7; 8 bases map to TRBD1. The CDR3 DNA is TGTGCCAGCAGCTTAGGGCCAGGGGGACAGGTGCTCGCCTACGAGCAGTACTTC. Residues: CASSLGPGGQVLAYEQYF.